The 6 T cell receptor beta chains below come from one sample, sequenced in a study of T cell responses to AZD1222 COVID-19 vaccine. The protocol was immunoSEQ multiplex PCR, while the TCRdb copy is restricted to in-frame clones and leaves out a portion. The sample yields 240,000 or so clones, over 85% seen once. The starting material was peripheral blood, obtained on day 0 of AZD1222 vaccination. The receptors come from an adult in good health.

V gene TRBV20-1 combines with J gene TRBJ1-4; TRBD1 aligns across 7 bases. V lost 5 bases to trimming and J lost 11 bases; unmatched junction nucleotides: 5. The V gene's germline CDR1 is DFQATT and CDR2 SNEGSKA (reference sequence). The CDR3 contains 11 residues. The CDR3 spells CSALKQGKLFF. For the CDR3, the DNA is TGCAGTGCTCTTAAACAGGGGAAACTGTTTTTT.

The genes are TRBV19 and TRBJ1-2; D unresolved. Germline CDR1 and CDR2: LNHDA and SQIVND (reference sequence). The CDR3 runs to 15 residues. V shed 3 bases and J shed 0 bases, with 11 bases lying between them. CDR3 coding DNA: TGTGCCAGTAGTATCAAGACGGCAGCTAACTATGGCTACACCTTC. It codes for CASSIKTAANYGYTF.

V usage is TRBV2 and J usage is TRBJ2-5; 9 bases are shared with TRBD2. This CDR3 has 14 amino acids. Germline CDR1 SNHLY, CDR2 FYNNEI. Trimming took 8 bases from V and 4 from J; bases not matched to a gene: 8. The DNA for the CDR3 is TGTGCCAGCTCTCTCGGTAGCGGGGGAGAGACCCAGTACTTC. It encodes CASSLGSGGETQYF.

This chain joins TRBV24-1 and TRBJ2-1; TRBD2 is a possible D gene (6 bases). Germline assignment: CDR1 KGHDR and CDR2 SFDVKD. V lost 2 bases and J lost 4, with 8 bases in between. The CDR3 is made up of 14 amino acids. The CDR3 is CATSDYGGYNEQFF. The CDR3 coding sequence is TGTGCCACCAGTGATTACGGGGGTTACAATGAGCAGTTCTTC.

V is TRBV2 and J is TRBJ2-1; D is possibly TRBD1 or TRBD2 (5 bases each). The V gene's germline CDR1 is SNHLY and CDR2 FYNNEI. This CDR3 has 14 amino acids. The V end lost 7 bases, the J end lost 5 bases, and 15 bases lay between the germline ends. This CDR3 reads CASTRDPRNNEQFF. In DNA, the CDR3 is TGTGCCAGCACCAGGGACCCTCGGAACAATGAGCAGTTCTTC.

V and J are TRBV5-4 and TRBJ2-5, with a possible D match to TRBD2 (6 bases). V lost 0 bases and J lost 4, with 16 bases in between. Germline lookup yields CDR1 SGHNT and CDR2 YYREEE (reference sequence). This CDR3 region has 16 residues. This CDR3 reads CASSLDGGAMGETQYF. CDR3 DNA: TGTGCCAGCAGCTTGGATGGAGGGGCCATGGGAGAGACCCAGTACTTC. The full variable domain, completed using reference TRBV5-4 and TRBJ2-5, is ETGVTQSPTHLIKTRGQQVTLRCSSQSGHNTVSWYQQALGQGPQFIFQYYREEENGRGNFPPRFSGLQFPNYSSELNVNALELDDSALYLCASSLDGGAMGETQYFGPGTRLLVL.